The 21 T cell receptor beta chains reported below all come from one sample, sequenced in a study of T cell repertoires in ileal Crohn's disease. Clones were sequenced by immunoSEQ multiplex PCR, and TCRdb holds only the in-frame ones, with some missing. This table holds 12,000 or so clones, about 77% found once. Time point indicated: neoterminal ileum biopsy at postoperative endoscopy, about 6 months after surgery. Sequenced material: ileal tissue. The receptors stem from an adult with Crohn's disease.

As regards this clone: One junction end does not reproduce the germline sequence, and a read error may be involved. This chain connects TRBV5-4 to TRBJ2-7; 14 bases match TRBD2. CDR1 and CDR2 (germline): SGHNT, YYREEE (reference sequence). CDR3 size: 13 residues. CDR3 residues: CASSVGTSGGLTF. The DNA of the CDR3 is TGTGCCAGCAGCGTTGGGACTAGCGGGGGCTTAACCTTC.

The chain uses TRBV5-5 and TRBJ2-5, with a weak D call TRBD1 (6 bases). Germline loops: CDR1 SGHKS, CDR2 YYEKEE (reference sequence). The CDR3 is 14 residues long. Trimming cost V 4 bases and J 4 bases, with 14 bases left between them. CDR3 loop: CASSRQGRRETQYF. The CDR3 DNA sequence: TGTGCCAGCAGCCGCCAGGGGAGACGAGAGACCCAGTACTTC.

This clone counts as medium-sized. V gene TRBV9 combines with J gene TRBJ1-6, with D perhaps TRBD1 (5 bases). Looked up from germline, CDR1 is SGDLS and CDR2 is YYNGEE. CDR3 length: 14 amino acids. V gave up 4 bases and J gave up 9 bases, with 14 bases separating them. CDR3 amino acids: CASSLGQGFSPLHF. CDR3 nucleotides: TGTGCCAGCAGCCTCGGGCAGGGATTTTCACCCCTCCACTTT.

The V call is TRBV6-4, the J call TRBJ2-3, with D possibly matching TRBD2 (6 bases). V was clipped by 0 bases and J by 6 bases, with 13 bases between them. The V gene's germline CDR1 is MRHNA and CDR2 SNTAGT. This CDR3 region has 15 residues. The CDR3 bases are TGTGCCAGCAGTGACTCCTTGACTAGTCAGGATACGCAGTATTTT. Translation gives CASSDSLTSQDTQYF.

The chain joins TRBV29-1 to TRBJ2-7; D is unclear. Trimming left V 4 bases short and J 0 bases short, with 7 bases between. The length of the CDR3 is 12 residues. Per the germline V gene, CDR1 is SQVTM and CDR2 is ANQGSEA. The CDR3 nucleotides are TGCAGCGTTGTTACGGTCTCCTACGAGCAGTACTTC. Protein product: CSVVTVSYEQYF.

The chain employs TRBV9 and TRBJ1-3; TRBD1 is a possible D gene (5 bases). V shed 3 bases and J shed 0 bases, with 19 bases lying between them. This CDR3 contains 18 residues. Germline lookup yields CDR1 SGDLS and CDR2 YYNGEE. Here the CDR3 DNA reads TGTGCCAGCAGCGCGTCGACACCCAGGGAATTCTCTGGAAACACCATATATTTT. It yields the protein CASSASTPREFSGNTIYF.

This clone occurred a few times. V and J are TRBV5-8 and TRBJ2-4; TRBD2 might be the D (5 bases). The CDR3 covers 12 residues. Germline V gene lookup returns CDR1 SGHTS and CDR2 YDEGEE. V lost 2 bases to trimming and J lost 6 bases, with 6 bases between them. The CDR3 bases are TGTGCCAGCAGCTTACGGGGAAACATTCAGTACTTC. It codes for CASSLRGNIQYF.

This clone appeared once. This chain joins TRBV9 and TRBJ2-3; 8 bases align to TRBD2. There are 15 residues in the CDR3. V gave up 1 base and J gave up 6 bases; unmatched junction bases: 7. Germline CDR1 reads SGDLS; CDR2 reads YYNGEE. The CDR3 DNA follows: TGTGCCAGCAGCGTAACGGGGGGGGCATCCGATACGCAGTATTTT. It codes for CASSVTGGASDTQYF.

This clone appeared a single time. The V gene is TRBV11-2, the J gene TRBJ2-1, with 11 bases lining up with TRBD2. Germline V lookup: CDR1 SGHAT, CDR2 FQNNGV. Unmatched junction bases numbered 4, after V lost 3 bases and J lost 9 bases. The length of the CDR3 is 14 residues. This CDR3 reads CASSFTSGSAEQFF. The CDR3, as DNA: TGTGCCAGCAGCTTCACTAGCGGGAGCGCTGAGCAGTTCTTC.

This clone was detected only a few times. This chain links TRBV2 with TRBJ2-7; D is undetermined. The CDR3 runs to 12 residues. CDR1 SNHLY and CDR2 FYNNEI come from the germline V gene. Trimming removed 8 bases from V and 2 bases from J, with 10 bases in between. CDR3 in amino acids: CASSVRTYEQYF. The CDR3 coding sequence is TGTGCCAGCTCCGTCAGAACCTACGAGCAGTACTTC.

This clone was counted a few times. V is TRBV7-9 and J is TRBJ1-4; D gene unclear. From germline, CDR1 is SEHNR and CDR2 FQNEAQ (reference sequence). Between the trimmed V and J ends, which lost 1 base and 5 bases, there was a span of 5 bases. The CDR3 runs to 13 residues. CDR3 protein: CASSLDGNEKLFF. The CDR3 nucleotides read TGTGCCAGCAGCTTAGACGGGAATGAAAAACTGTTTTTT.

CDR3 in amino acids: CASKPTINQPQHF. CDR3 DNA sequence: TGTGCCAGTAAGCCGACAATCAATCAGCCCCAGCATTTT. V is TRBV19 and J is TRBJ1-5; D unresolved. Trimming pared 7 bases from V and 3 bases from J, leaving 10 bases between. Germline values: CDR1 LNHDA, CDR2 SQIVND (reference sequence). This CDR3 has 13 residues.

V and J are TRBV7-2 and TRBJ2-5; a weak D match, TRBD2 (5 bases). From germline, CDR1 is SGHTA and CDR2 FQGNSA. The CDR3 consists of 12 residues. V shed 5 bases and J shed 5 bases, with 9 bases lying between them. The CDR3 DNA reads as TGTGCCAGCAGCAATACTAGGGAGACCCAGTACTTC. Residues: CASSNTRETQYF.

V is TRBV27 and J is TRBJ2-2; 12 bases map to TRBD2. CDR3 length equals 18 residues. Germline assignment: CDR1 MNHEY and CDR2 SMNVEV (reference sequence). The V segment lost 3 bases and the J segment 1 base; nucleotides outside the gene matches: 6. The CDR3 coding sequence is TGTGCCAGCAGTTTGCTAAAACTAGCGGGGGGGAACACCGGGGAGCTGTTTTTT. Translating it yields CASSLLKLAGGNTGELFF.

This clone was detected only once. The J gene is TRBJ1-5, the V gene TRBV7-9; no definite D call. V gave up 4 bases and J gave up 2 bases, with 9 bases separating them. The germline V gene has CDR1 SEHNR and CDR2 FQNEAQ (reference sequence). The CDR3 length is 14 residues. CDR3 DNA: TGTGCCAGCAGCTCGGAGGTGGGCAATCAGCCCCAGCATTTT. Its protein product is CASSSEVGNQPQHF. Based on the CDR3 plus reference TRBV7-9 and TRBJ1-5, the full variable domain is DTGVSQNPRHKITKRGQNVTFRCDPISEHNRLYWYRQTLGQGPEFLTYFQNEAQLEKSRLLSDRFSAERPKGSFSTLEIQRTEQGDSAMYLCASSSEVGNQPQHFGDGTRLSIL.

The CDR3 DNA follows: TGTGCCAGCAGCTTGTCCCTAGGTTATAGCGGAGCGAACACCGGGGAGCTGTTTTTT. It yields the protein CASSLSLGYSGANTGELFF. The rearrangement links TRBV5-4 to TRBJ2-2; weak D call: TRBD2 (6 bases). Trimming pared 1 base from V and 0 bases from J, leaving 19 bases between. The CDR3 consists of 19 residues. CDR1 is SGHNT and CDR2 is YYREEE in the germline V gene (reference sequence).

V and J are TRBV11-3 and TRBJ2-3; tentative D call: TRBD2 (6 bases). Trimming cost V 5 bases and J 4 bases, with 7 bases left between them. The CDR3 runs 12 residues. The germline gives CDR1 SGHNT, CDR2 YENEEA. In nucleotides, the CDR3 is TGTGCCAGCAGCCCGGGGGCAGATACGCAGTATTTT. Amino acids: CASSPGADTQYF.

The V gene is TRBV10-3, the J gene TRBJ2-1; 7 nucleotides agree with TRBD2. The CDR3 sequence is 16 residues long. The V and J ends lost 2 bases and 0 bases, in that order; junction bases with no gene match: 4. In germline, CDR1 is ENHRY, CDR2 SYGVKD. The CDR3, as DNA: TGTGCCATCAGTGAGATTCTAGCGGACTCCTACAATGAGCAGTTCTTC. Translating gives CAISEILADSYNEQFF.

This clone was counted between two and nine times. The chain is built from TRBV7-9 and TRBJ2-7, with D possibly being TRBD1 (5 bases). CDR1 SEHNR and CDR2 FQNEAQ come from the germline V gene (reference sequence). This CDR3 has 12 amino acids. V was pared by 5 bases and J by 7 bases, with 12 bases between. The CDR3 DNA sequence: TGTGCCAGCAGCCTAGGGTCAGGGGAGCAGTACTTC. Protein sequence: CASSLGSGEQYF.

This chain joins TRBV11-2 and TRBJ2-5, with 8 nucleotides matching TRBD2. The length of the CDR3 is 15 residues. The germline CDR1 and CDR2 sequences are SGHAT and FQNNGV. V shed 5 bases, J shed 9 bases, and the junction held 14 bases outside the gene matches. CDR3 coding DNA: TGTGCCAGCAGCGGCAGCGGGGGTGCCATGATGGCCCAGTACTTC. As protein: CASSGSGGAMMAQYF.

V usage is TRBV6-5 and J usage is TRBJ2-7, with 8 bases matching TRBD1. Germline V gives CDR1 MNHEY, CDR2 SVGAGI. This CDR3 comprises 13 residues. The V and J ends lost 6 bases and 4 bases, in that order; junction bases with no gene match: 5. CDR3 DNA sequence: TGTGCCAGCAGCCCGGACAGGGTATACGAGCAGTACTTC. This encodes CASSPDRVYEQYF.